Each of the 29 T cell receptor beta chains below was sequenced from the same sample in a study of human T cells and chemical hapten exposure. Noted time point: patch test 1, 2 weeks after DPC sensitization. As for treatment: therapeutic diphenylcyclopropenone sensitization with weekly scalp DPC. One entry per CDR3 protein, called by TCRdb with MiXCR from the RACE reads. In the table there are about 100,000 distinct CDR3 sequences, under 12% of which are singletons. The input for sequencing was whole blood, taken in connection with sensitization to the hapten diphenylcyclopropenone (DPC). Receptors originate from a middle-aged man with alopecia areata. Some clones in this sample may be carry-over from other donors' samples.

This clonotype appeared many times. The chain uses TRBV6-5 and TRBJ1-1, with 8 bases lining up with TRBD1. The CDR3 runs 14 residues. Germline V lookup: CDR1 MNHEY, CDR2 SVGAGI. V gave up 7 bases and J gave up 6 bases; unmatched junction bases: 10. CDR3 amino acids: CASNGRTGRAEAFF. The CDR3, as DNA: TGTGCCAGCAACGGCAGGACAGGGAGGGCTGAAGCTTTCTTT.

The V call is TRBV28, the J call TRBJ2-7; 11 bases align to TRBD1. This CDR3 contains 15 residues. The germline V gene encodes CDR1 MDHEN and CDR2 SYDVKM. Germline trimming cut 6 bases from V and 6 bases from J; bases unmatched to any gene: 10. CDR3 DNA: TGTGCCAGCAGATCTCCCGGGACAGGGGGGGGCGAGCAGTACTTC. Amino acids: CASRSPGTGGGEQYF.

The V gene is TRBV9, the J gene TRBJ2-7; no definite D call. V lost 4 bases and J 0 bases, leaving 8 bases between the germline ends. The germline V gene encodes CDR1 SGDLS and CDR2 YYNGEE. This CDR3 spans 13 amino acids. This CDR3 reads CASSLIPSYEQYF. CDR3 DNA: TGTGCCAGCAGCCTTATACCCTCCTACGAGCAGTACTTC.

The V and J genes are TRBV6-2 or TRBV6-3 and TRBJ1-1; D perhaps matches TRBD1 (5 bases). The CDR3 length is 14 residues. Trimming removed 0 bases from V and 6 bases from J, with 11 bases in between. Germline lookup yields CDR1 MNHEY and CDR2 SVGEGT. The CDR3 protein is CASSYSGAFPEAFF. The CDR3 nucleotides read TGTGCCAGCAGTTACTCTGGGGCTTTTCCTGAAGCTTTCTTT.

A single count supports this clonotype. This rearrangement joins TRBV3-1 to TRBJ2-3, with D perhaps matching TRBD1 (5 bases). CDR3 size: 14 residues. Germline CDR1 and CDR2: LGHDT and YNNKEL (reference sequence). The V gene lost 1 base and the J gene lost 6 bases, with 11 bases spanning the gap. The CDR3 coding sequence is TGTGCCAGCAGCCAAGCGGCCAGGGCGGATACGCAGTATTTT. Translating it yields CASSQAARADTQYF.

The chain couples TRBV12-3 or TRBV12-4 to TRBJ2-5; a weak D match, TRBD2 (6 bases). Between the trimmed V and J ends, which lost 2 bases and 5 bases, there was a span of 12 bases. CDR3 length equals 14 residues. CDR3 loop: CASSLTSAGETQYF. The CDR3 DNA reads as TGTGCCAGCAGTTTAACGTCCGCGGGGGAGACCCAGTACTTC.

The rearrangement uses TRBV11-2 and TRBJ2-4, with D uncertain. Germline V CDR1 and CDR2: SGHAT, FQNNGV. The CDR3 has 14 residues. Trimming pared 2 bases from V and 0 bases from J, leaving 5 bases between. CDR3 nucleotide sequence: TGTGCCAGCAGCTTATCTTTAGCCAAAAACATTCAGTACTTC. Its translation: CASSLSLAKNIQYF.

This clonotype was seen ten or more times. The chain links TRBV20-1 to TRBJ1-1; D not certain. Germline CDR1 reads DFQATT; CDR2 reads SNEGSKA (reference sequence). CDR3 length: 12 amino acids. V dropped 7 bases and J dropped 1 base, with 10 bases sitting between them. The CDR3 coding sequence is TGCAGTGGAAGTAGGGAGAACACTGAAGCTTTCTTT. As protein: CSGSRENTEAFF.

The chain links TRBV7-2 to TRBJ2-1; the D is unclear. Germline CDR1 SGHTA, CDR2 FQGNSA. The CDR3 consists of 13 residues. Trimming pared 4 bases from V and 5 bases from J, leaving 9 bases between. CDR3 region: CASSSRPNNEQFF. Written as DNA, the CDR3 is TGTGCCAGCAGCTCTCGGCCCAACAATGAGCAGTTCTTC.

This clonotype came up a few times. This sequence joins TRBV7-9 and TRBJ2-3; D is unresolved. Between the trimmed V and J ends, which lost 6 bases and 0 bases, there was a span of 16 bases. The V gene's germline CDR1 is SEHNR and CDR2 FQNEAQ (reference sequence). This CDR3 spans 16 amino acids. In DNA, the CDR3 is TGTGCCAGCAGTTTGGGTATTCCATCTAGCACAGATACGCAGTATTTT. Translation gives CASSLGIPSSTDTQYF.

This rearrangement joins TRBV6-1 to TRBJ2-4; tentative D call: TRBD2 (5 bases). V lost 4 bases, J lost 6 bases, and 7 bases lay in between. Germline V gene data show CDR1 as MNHNS and CDR2 as SASEGT. This CDR3 comprises 12 residues. DNA for the CDR3: TGTGCCAGCAGTGGAGGGAGAAACATTCAGTACTTC. This encodes CASSGGRNIQYF.

With regard to this clonotype: A much larger clonotype is one base distant, so this may be a read error. The DNA of the CDR3 is TGTGCCAGCAGCGGGGGGGCGGCCAAAAACATTCAGTACTTC. This sequence encodes CASSGGAAKNIQYF. The V gene is TRBV28, the J gene TRBJ2-4; 8 bases line up with TRBD2. Trimming at V came to 6 bases and at J to 1 base, leaving 2 bases not matched to a gene. This CDR3 is built from 14 residues. Germline V gene data show CDR1 as MDHEN and CDR2 as SYDVKM.

The chain combines TRBV25-1 with TRBJ2-7; D possibly matches TRBD1 or TRBD2 (5 bases each). The CDR3 contains 12 residues. The V end lost 5 bases, the J end lost 3 bases, and 8 bases lay between the germline ends. Per the germline V gene, CDR1 is MGHDK and CDR2 is SYGVNS. Here the CDR3 DNA reads TGTGCCAGCAGTTTGGGGGACTACGAGCAGTACGTC. Its protein is CASSLGDYEQYV.

This clonotype was counted ten times or more. The chain couples TRBV6-5 to TRBJ1-1; D call uncertain. V lost 8 bases and J lost 2, with 12 bases in between. From germline, CDR1 is MNHEY and CDR2 SVGAGI. This CDR3 is 13 amino acids long. In DNA form, the CDR3 reads TGTGCCAGCTCCCGGTCGACCAACACTGAAGCTTTCTTT. Its protein is CASSRSTNTEAFF.

V is TRBV7-2 and J is TRBJ1-5, with TRBD1 matching over 7 bases. Germline loops: CDR1 SGHTA, CDR2 FQGNSA. CDR3 length equals 16 residues. Losses at the gene ends were 1 base for V and 3 bases for J; bases not matched to a gene: 6. CDR3 region: CASSLGDSALNQPQHF. In DNA form, the CDR3 reads TGTGCCAGCAGCTTAGGGGACAGCGCCCTCAATCAGCCCCAGCATTTT.

This clonotype was counted at least ten times. This chain connects TRBV5-1 to TRBJ1-6; D is unclear. Germline loops: CDR1 SGHRS, CDR2 YFSETQ. Trimming cost V 0 bases and J 8 bases, with 15 bases left between them. This CDR3 has 16 amino acids. Here the CDR3 reads CASSLAWGFEDSPLHF. For the CDR3, the DNA is TGCGCCAGCAGCTTGGCTTGGGGATTCGAAGATTCACCCCTCCACTTT. Full variable domain (remainder filled in from reference TRBV5-1 and TRBJ1-6): KAGVTQTPRYLIKTRGQQVTLSCSPISGHRSVSWYQQTPGQGLQFLFEYFSETQRNKGNFPGRFSGRQFSNSRSEMNVSTLELGDSALYLCASSLAWGFEDSPLHFGNGTRLTVT.

This clonotype was seen ten or more times. This sequence joins TRBV20-1 and TRBJ2-7; D may be TRBD2 (5 bases). The CDR3 is 16 amino acids. The germline V gene has CDR1 DFQATT and CDR2 SNEGSKA (reference sequence). V gave up 6 bases and J gave up 4 bases, with 25 bases separating them. The CDR3 protein is CSATDGRGSSRYEQYF. The CDR3 nucleotides read TGCAGTGCGACCGACGGTCGGGGTTCTAGTAGGTACGAGCAGTACTTC.

The sample holds many counts of this clonotype. The V and J genes are TRBV19 and TRBJ2-1; tentatively, D is TRBD2 (5 bases). This CDR3 comprises 13 residues. Germline CDR1 and CDR2: LNHDA and SQIVND (reference sequence). Trimming left V 9 bases short and J 6 bases short, with 15 bases between. CDR3 sequence: CASRTPPGNEQFF. The DNA of the CDR3 is TGTGCCAGCAGGACTCCCCCTGGCAATGAGCAGTTCTTC.

The table lists this clonotype with many counts. V and J are TRBV18 and TRBJ1-2; no firm D call. Germline CDR1 reads KGHSH; CDR2 reads LQKENI. The CDR3 consists of 12 residues. The V end was cut by 3 bases, the J end by 8 bases, with 10 bases between. The CDR3 region has the DNA TGTGCCAGCTCACCTGAGGGCCGGGGCTACACCTTC. Its translation: CASSPEGRGYTF. The full variable domain, its missing parts supplied by reference TRBV18 and TRBJ1-2, is NAGVMQNPRHLVRRRGQEARLRCSPMKGHSHVYWYRQLPEEGLKFMVYLQKENIIDESGMPKERFSAEFPKEGPSILRIQQVVRGDSAAYFCASSPEGRGYTFGSGTRLTVV.

This chain links TRBV2 with TRBJ2-4; tentatively, D is TRBD1 (5 bases). The ends were cut back, 9 bases at V and 0 bases at J, with 9 bases in the middle. The germline V gene encodes CDR1 SNHLY and CDR2 FYNNEI. The CDR3 totals 13 residues. This CDR3 is CASLGLAKNIQYF. CDR3 sequence (DNA): TGTGCCAGTCTGGGGCTAGCCAAAAACATTCAGTACTTC. Together with reference TRBV2 and TRBJ2-4, the CDR3 gives the full variable domain: EPEVTQTPSHQVTQMGQEVILRCVPISNHLYFYWYRQILGQKVEFLVSFYNNEISEKSEIFDDQFSVERPDGSNFTLKIRSTKLEDSAMYFCASLGLAKNIQYFGAGTRLSVL.

This clonotype was counted between two and nine times. The rearrangement links TRBV12-3 or TRBV12-4 to TRBJ1-5; D remains ambiguous. The CDR3 spans 16 residues. The V gene lost 0 bases and the J gene lost 2 bases, with 11 bases spanning the gap. This chain's CDR3 is CASSLALSRGNQPQHF. The CDR3 DNA reads as TGTGCCAGCAGTTTAGCGCTCTCTAGGGGCAATCAGCCCCAGCATTTT.

The V call is TRBV4-2, the J call TRBJ2-7; D assignment may be TRBD1 or TRBD2 (6 bases each). The CDR3 covers 13 residues. From germline, CDR1 is LGHNA and CDR2 YNFKEQ. The V end lost 0 bases, the J end lost 6 bases, and 9 bases lay between the germline ends. The CDR3 nucleotides are TGTGCCAGCAGCCAAGATGGGGGGCGCGAGCAGTACTTC. This gives the protein CASSQDGGREQYF.

V is TRBV4-3 and J is TRBJ2-7, with D possibly matching TRBD2 (6 bases). V lost 5 bases, J lost 6 bases, and 17 bases lay in between. The CDR3 extends over 14 amino acids. CDR1 and CDR2 from the germline V gene are LGHNA and YSLEER. The CDR3 protein is CASSWTVGSPEQYF. The CDR3 DNA follows: TGCGCCAGCAGCTGGACTGTCGGGAGTCCCGAGCAGTACTTC.

This clonotype was counted ten times or more. This sequence joins TRBV5-1 and TRBJ1-1, with 7 bases identical to TRBD1. The CDR3 length is 12 residues. Per the germline V gene, CDR1 is SGHRS and CDR2 is YFSETQ. Losses at the gene ends were 4 bases for V and 7 bases for J; bases not matched to a gene: 4. CDR3 amino acids: CASSIRQGEAFF. The CDR3 nucleotides read TGCGCCAGCAGCATCCGACAGGGTGAAGCTTTCTTT.

This clonotype was counted many times. V is TRBV19 and J is TRBJ1-5; 7 bases fit TRBD1. The CDR3 length is 13 residues. V was clipped by 10 bases and J by 6 bases; unmatched bases: 9. CDR1 LNHDA and CDR2 SQIVND come from the germline V gene (reference sequence). In nucleotides, the CDR3 is TGTGCCACGACGACAGGGATCGCTCAGCCCCAGCATTTT. Amino acid sequence: CATTTGIAQPQHF.

This chain joins TRBV20-1 and TRBJ2-2, with TRBD2 matching over 8 bases. The germline V gene has CDR1 DFQATT and CDR2 SNEGSKA (reference sequence). The V and J ends lost 0 bases and 6 bases, in that order; junction bases with no gene match: 3. The CDR3 has 14 amino acids. The CDR3: CSARDPGGPGELFF. The CDR3 coding sequence is TGCAGTGCTAGAGACCCGGGAGGGCCCGGGGAGCTGTTTTTT.

The chain has TRBV7-9 and TRBJ2-1; no firm D call. Germline V CDR1 and CDR2: SEHNR, FQNEAQ (reference sequence). V was shortened by 4 bases and J by 8 bases, with 15 bases between the two germline ends. The CDR3 runs to 14 residues. CDR3 nucleotides: TGTGCCAGCAGCTCTACGTGGGCTTCGGATGAGCAGTTCTTC. It is translated as CASSSTWASDEQFF.

Comment on this clonotype: A junction end diverges from the germline sequence, so it may reflect a read error. The rearrangement links TRBV19 to TRBJ2-1; maybe TRBD1 (6 bases). The CDR3 totals 14 residues. The germline V gene encodes CDR1 LNHDA and CDR2 SQIVND (reference sequence). CDR3 nucleotides: TGTGCCAGTAGTAACAGCGCCGAGGGGGTTTCTCATGTCTTC. Its translation is CASSNSAEGVSHVF.

In its sample, this clonotype was seen a few times. The chain links TRBV27 to TRBJ2-3; D might be TRBD2 (6 bases). This CDR3 region has 16 residues. CDR1 MNHEY and CDR2 SMNVEV come from the germline V gene (reference sequence). V lost 3 bases to trimming and J lost 2 bases, with 15 bases between them. This chain's CDR3 is CASSFGEAGFTDTQYF. CDR3 coding DNA: TGTGCCAGCAGTTTTGGTGAGGCGGGATTCACAGATACGCAGTATTTT.